This T cell receptor beta chain was profiled in a study of T cells expressing NK-cell markers. Study-wide context: The TCR beta repertoires originated in sorted CD3+CD56+NKG2C+, CD3+CD56+NKG2C- and CD3+CD56-NKG2C+ T cells. Seropositivity for HCMV was found in most of the eight sequenced donors, with one seronegative.

Study-level points and caveats: Whether expanded NKG2C+ T cell clones recognized HCMV stayed uncertain. In several donors, these clonotypes also led the CD3+CD56-NKG2C+ fraction.

After re-calling the 5' RACE reads, TCRdb lists one entry per CDR3 protein, DNA absent. The sample table includes roughly 450,000 distinct CDR3 sequences. To note about this clonotype: Its antigen remains unidentified.

Germline V CDR1 and CDR2: SGHRS, YFSETQ. CDR3 length: 15 amino acids. The chain is built from TRBV5-1 and TRBJ1-6. The receptor was derived from a woman in her fifties or sixties in good health. Sequencing was carried out using blood T cells: a sorted CD56 or NKG2C T cell subset, CD4+ or CD8+ T cells, or bulk PBMC T cells (not recorded which). CDR3 sequence reads: CASSLVAPWDSPLHF.